The source of this T cell receptor beta chain is a study of cytomegalovirus exposure and HLA in healthy donors (dated by TCRdb to the late 2010s). With respect to the entire study: In an earlier analysis of approximately 500 of the donors, about 270 Gb of sequence data and 90 million to 120 million unique TCR beta sequences from about 190 million T cells were reported. An early release that covered about 640 HLA-typed donors contained approximately 300 gigabases of sequencing data and about 84 million unique TCR sequences. Of the 300 to 450 genotyped donors, less than 90% were placed in the genetic ancestry cluster associated with self-reported Caucasian donors. The aim of the study was to test whether cataloging public T cell receptors could identify signatures of past pathogen exposure. The study used immunosequencing to profile the T cell repertoires of hundreds of subjects and linked those repertoires to cytomegalovirus serostatus. In addition to the first cohort of about 650 subjects, a separate validation cohort of some 120 different subjects was used. To predict cytomegalovirus infection status, the study combined high-throughput TCR immunosequencing, statistical association of individual TCRs with disease status, and machine learning. In a later analysis, previously published TCR beta repertoires from fewer than 750 donors were re-analyzed and high-resolution HLA genotyping was added so that TCR occurrence patterns could be studied. In the later analysis, no new phenotypic data were used to find candidate immune exposures; instead, reliance was placed on TCR beta sequences and their occurrence across donors. To decide whether each TCR beta V gene segment behaved as functional or pseudogenic, an earlier analysis of some 600 of the donors relied on high-throughput TCR beta sequencing. Donor age, sex, ethnicity and CMV serostatus were compiled together with the repertoire data. A later genetic analysis used genome-wide SNP genotypes for about 60% of the roughly 700 donors, treating that subset as a discovery cohort. Every repertoire in the discovery cohort had been generated on one and the same sequencing platform. HLA typing included class I and class II loci at four-digit resolution. The number of typed donors differed by locus: about 620-630 for A, B, C, DRB1 and DQB1; 522 for DQA1; around 610 for DPA1; and 400 to 480 for DPB1. Roughly five DR-DQ haplotypes were handled as single units for association and clustering, since linkage in the cohort was strong. Across around 400 genotyped donors of the cohort, an average of about 240,000 unique TCR beta nucleotide sequences per donor were sequenced, and approximately 17% of those sequences were non-productive. Beyond this particular receptor, the publication reports: While some public TCRs were present in many individuals, most TCR sequences turned up only very rarely across donors. Because the 87-base-pair reads could not distinguish some IMGT-functional V segments, including TRBV6-2 and TRBV6-3, those segments were excluded. Sequencing depth was assumed to be roughly uniform across donors in the presence/absence analyses, though that assumption may not hold. The sequencing pipeline was judged likely to have produced a cluster of highly shared sequence variants as a technical artifact. Linkage disequilibrium might explain the correlated functional status among segregating V segments, but an unknown experimental factor could not be ruled out. For the cohort, immune exposure information was limited to CMV serostatus. According to a later analysis, TCR association rates differed among HLA loci, with DRB1 alleles showing the most associated TCRs and HLA-C alleles showing the fewest. The study gave a list of under 200 TCR beta chains associated with cytomegalovirus. In a later analysis, HLA-associated TCR beta chains were found to be more clonally expanded and to have lower generation probabilities than equally common non-associated chains. Because HLA typing was missing for some donors at each locus, association tests included only the typed subset. In this cohort, only TCR beta chains were sequenced, and detectable features were limited by the absence of alpha or paired-chain data. In vitro tests confirmed that a few of the cytomegalovirus-associated TCR beta chains recognize cytomegalovirus antigens. V-gene and J-gene trimming of TCR beta chains was associated with a missense DCLRE1C variant in a later genetic analysis, and the association was replicated in an independent cohort. In a later analysis, some 18,000 TCR beta sequences were associated with specific HLA alleles at a false discovery rate of 0.05. Several of the top co-occurrence clusters appeared to be linked to parvovirus B19, influenza, CMV and Epstein-Barr virus, according to a later analysis. The earlier analysis of approximately 590 of the donors excluded some 15 rarely observed V segments, including chromosome 9 orphons, because counts were too low. The classifier was reported to diagnose cytomegalovirus status with high specificity and sensitivity in both the original and validation cohorts. When HLA alleles, especially DR and DQ, strongly co-occurred, attributing TCR associations to individual alleles was difficult. In a later analysis, most CMV-associated TCR beta chains were found to appear HLA-restricted, with HLA associations seemingly driven largely by CMV exposure. According to the authors, the approach could potentially be generalized to other disease states and immunological phenotypes. An earlier analysis of roughly 570 of the donors showed that most TCR beta V segments appeared in productive rearrangements either about 90% or about 30% of the time, which broadly matched IMGT annotations. A further reported finding was that TCR beta sequences accurately predicted the HLA-A and HLA-B alleles for most subjects in the first cohort. Compared with the approximately 600-donor mean, donors in an Asian-associated ancestry cluster had fewer N-insertions in productive TCRs, according to a later genetic analysis.

Library creation used the immunoSEQ multiplex PCR assay. For the multiplex PCR, a mixture combining 60 forward primers for TCR Vbeta segments and 13 reverse primers for TCR Jbeta segments was used. The CDR3 region of rearranged TCR beta genes was amplified from genomic DNA with a multiplex PCR assay. The Illumina HiSeq System was used to sequence the amplified TCR beta libraries as 87-base-pair reads. Per the original workflow: A later analysis tallied 75 million to 95 million unique TCR beta chains across the approximately 670 repertoires, and around 10 million of those chains were shared by two or more donors. To remove PCR and sequencing errors, raw reads were error-corrected and collapsed into unique sequences using a nearest-neighbor algorithm that merged closely related sequences. CDR3 sequences were aligned to IMGT reference sequences to assign V, D and J gene segments. For a sequence to be retained, a match of at least six nucleotides to both a V gene segment and a J gene segment was required. A rearrangement counted as productive if the CDR3 had no stop codons and remained in frame with V and J, and every other rearrangement counted as non-productive. CDR3 was defined by IMGT convention, running from the second conserved V-encoded cysteine to the conserved J-encoded phenylalanine. The earlier analysis of about 570 of the donors excluded any sequence lacking an unambiguous match to a single V gene segment. In an earlier analysis of approximately 560 of the donors, a V segment was called functional when productive rearrangements were above 56.7%, and segregating when the standard deviation between donors exceeded 5%. To diagnose cytomegalovirus status from the catalog of TCR beta chain sequences, a statistical classification framework was built. V and J gene assignment, in a later analysis, came from comparing TCR nucleotide sequences with IMGT/GENE-DB human TR gene sequences. A later analysis assigned CDR3 sequences and most-parsimonious VDJ recombination scenarios with the TCRdist pipeline. A later analysis defined each TCR beta chain by its CDR3 amino acid sequence plus V-gene family, and excluded reads lacking a unique V-gene family. To address suspected cross-contamination and a sequencing artifact, a later analysis removed 550 to 750 highly shared, low-generation-probability nucleotide sequences. In a later analysis, a clonal expansion index was calculated for each public chain from normalized within-repertoire ranks of inferred template counts. Generation probabilities in a later analysis came from a VDJ recombination model fitted to out-of-frame rearrangements, and those results were checked against IGoR. Hypergeometric tests were used in a later analysis to score TCR-TCR, TCR-HLA and TCR-CMV co-occurrence, with a repertoire-size bias correction applied to the TCR pairs. False discovery rates were estimated in a later analysis by permuting HLA or CMV assignments 20 times. In a later analysis, co-occurring TCRs were grouped with DBSCAN, and TCRdist sequence similarity was added when clustering was performed within HLA-allele-positive subsets. Repertoires with fewer than 30,000 or more than 120,000 public chains, plus five repertoires with anomalous nucleotide sharing, were excluded from co-occurrence clustering. In its TCRdb copy, this immuneACCESS table keeps in-frame sequences only and misses some clones. Where compared with another copy, unresolved V genes explain less than half of these, and the others have no known cause. That table supplies the V and J calls and clone size; D and trimming were determined from the DNA. For this sample the table gives some 95,000 clones, of which 65% to 80% were detected only once. The ten largest clones add up to about a sixth of the sample.

Germline trimming: 5 bases from V, 2 bases from J; junction bases outside gene matches: 4. The CDR3, cysteine through phenylalanine, is 15 amino acids long. Only CDR3 DNA remains: 45 bases, in frame from the first base. CDR1 and CDR2, per the germline V gene, are SGHTA and FQGNSA. This clone is considered medium-sized (0.01 to 0.1%). What this receptor recognizes is not known. No much larger clone is present one base from it, and per-base qualities are unavailable. The cohort comprised several hundred healthy bone marrow donors. All cohort members were sampled while nominally healthy, although unrecorded immune exposures were likely present. The donor tested CMV seropositive and was one of the 289 seropositive cohort members. Each donor provided a peripheral blood sample, and peripheral blood mononuclear cells were used for TCR beta sequencing. The Qiagen DNeasy Blood Extraction Kit was used to extract genomic DNA from the blood cell samples.

The clonotype comes from a woman aged 18-29 years in good health and CMV-seropositive. The sequence links TRBV7-2 to TRBJ2-1; TRBD1 aligns with 9 central bases. The sample was PBMCs. Read as DNA, the sequence is TGTGCCAGCAGCGTCGGGACAGGGCCCTACAATGAGCAGTTCTTC. Its coded protein is CASSVGTGPYNEQFF.